Presented here are 9 T cell receptor beta chains from one specimen sequenced in a study of cytomegalovirus exposure and HLA in healthy donors (dated 2017 in TCRdb). The protocol used for the library was the immunoSEQ multiplex PCR assay. The table comes from immuneACCESS by way of TCRdb, which keeps in-frame sequences with V and J called. Part of the clones is missing from these tables; in studies checked, under half for an unresolved V gene and the rest for unknown reasons. For this sample the table gives 95,000 to 150,000 clones, of which around 95% were detected only once. The top ten clonotypes cover 1.5% to 2% of the sample. The specimen sequenced was PBMCs. The source of these receptors is a man between 18 and 35 years old in good health and CMV-seronegative.

CDR3 sequence reads: CASSNAGLSYNEQFF. CDR3 bases: TGTGCCAGTAGTAACGCGGGGTTATCCTACAATGAGCAGTTCTTC. The J gene is TRBJ2-1, the V gene TRBV19; D is perhaps TRBD2 (6 bases). Germline V lookup: CDR1 LNHDA, CDR2 SQIVND (reference sequence). This CDR3 is 15 amino acids long. Trimming cost V 4 bases and J 1 base, with 11 bases left between them.

The chain combines TRBV9 with TRBJ2-7, with 8 bases lining up with TRBD1. The CDR3 runs 15 residues. With V trimmed by 0 bases and J by 7 bases, 9 bases remained unmatched. CDR1 and CDR2 from the germline V gene are SGDLS and YYNGEE. The CDR3 DNA reads TGTGCCAGCAGCGTAGACGGGACAGGAGCATGGGAGCAGTACTTC. Amino acids: CASSVDGTGAWEQYF.

V gene TRBV5-4 combines with J gene TRBJ2-1; D is possibly TRBD2 (5 bases). V was clipped by 2 bases and J by 5 bases, with 11 bases between them. CDR1 and CDR2 (germline): SGHNT, YYREEE (reference sequence). This CDR3 has 14 amino acids. The CDR3 DNA sequence: TGTGCCAGCAGCTTCCGGGAACTGAACAATGAGCAGTTCTTC. This encodes CASSFRELNNEQFF. The full variable domain, rest sourced from reference TRBV5-4 and TRBJ2-1, is ETGVTQSPTHLIKTRGQQVTLRCSSQSGHNTVSWYQQALGQGPQFIFQYYREEENGRGNFPPRFSGLQFPNYSSELNVNALELDDSALYLCASSFRELNNEQFFGPGTRLTVL.

In this sample, this clone turned up once. The chain is built from TRBV18 and TRBJ2-5; the D gene is possibly TRBD1 (5 bases). V lost 1 base and J lost 5, with 8 bases in between. This CDR3 contains 13 residues. The germline V gene has CDR1 KGHSH and CDR2 LQKENI. CDR3 DNA sequence: TGTGCCAGCTCACCACTCCCAGGGGAGACCCAGTACTTC. This sequence encodes CASSPLPGETQYF.

This clone occurred once. The rearrangement links TRBV28 to TRBJ1-2; D call uncertain. This CDR3 has 14 amino acids. Germline lookup yields CDR1 MDHEN and CDR2 SYDVKM. V lost 5 bases to trimming and J lost 2 bases, with 12 bases between them. The CDR3 sequence is CASSLKTVNYGYTF. The CDR3 DNA reads TGTGCCAGCAGTCTAAAAACAGTAAACTATGGCTACACCTTC.

The chain joins TRBV9 to TRBJ2-1, with 11 bases fitting TRBD2. From germline, CDR1 is SGDLS and CDR2 YYNGEE. Losses at the gene ends were 3 bases for V and 8 bases for J; bases not matched to a gene: 7. The CDR3 covers 15 residues. Written as DNA, the CDR3 is TGTGCCAGCAGCGCCCTAGCGGGAGGAATGGATGAGCAGTTCTTC. Protein: CASSALAGGMDEQFF. The whole variable domain, remainder taken from reference TRBV9 and TRBJ2-1, is DSGVTQTPKHLITATGQRVTLRCSPRSGDLSVYWYQQSLDQGLQFLIQYYNGEERAKGNILERFSAQQFPDLHSELNLSSLELGDSALYFCASSALAGGMDEQFFGPGTRLTVL.

V gene TRBV7-2 combines with J gene TRBJ2-1; 8 bases align to TRBD2. Germline-derived CDR1 and CDR2 are SGHTA and FQGNSA. The CDR3 runs 17 residues. V gave up 0 bases and J gave up 0 bases; unmatched junction bases: 4. DNA of the CDR3: TGTGCCAGCAGCTTAGCCACTAGCGGAACCTCCTACAATGAGCAGTTCTTC. Its translation is CASSLATSGTSYNEQFF.

CDR3 amino acids: CASSLAGVSYEQYF. In DNA form, the CDR3 reads TGTGCCAGCAGCTTAGCGGGGGTCTCCTACGAGCAGTACTTC. The chain joins TRBV13 to TRBJ2-7, with a weak D call TRBD2 (6 bases). The CDR3 length is 14 residues. The germline CDR1 and CDR2 sequences are PRHDT and FYEKMQ (reference sequence). Trimming cost V 1 base and J 0 bases, with 7 bases left between them.

The chain links TRBV7-2 to TRBJ2-7; TRBD2 might be the D (5 bases). V was cut by 5 bases and J by 2 bases, with 16 bases left in between. Germline lookup yields CDR1 SGHTA and CDR2 FQGNSA. This CDR3 contains 15 residues. The CDR3 nucleotides are TGTGCCAGCAGCCCCGACCGGGGTGCAGCCTACGAGCAGTACTTC. It codes for CASSPDRGAAYEQYF.